This T cell receptor (delta chain) is drawn from a study of Vδ1+ human thymocytes. Regarding the study as a whole: TRG sequences recurred across donors, whereas TRD sequences stayed essentially private. Thymic TRG and TRD repertoires appeared highly polyclonal, with Gaussian CDR3 length distributions. Thymic delta-chain repertoires held roughly 20% Vdelta2 sequences and few Vdelta3, despite high sort purity.

Comment on this clone: The target antigen is unknown. A read error may produce the germline difference seen at one junction end.

Sequences come from RNA converted to cDNA by reverse transcription. Multiplex PCR used pooled V-gene forward primers and a constant-region reverse primer to amplify CDR3s. TCRdb re-processed the multiplex PCR reads via CATT. The repertoire has 45,000 to 75,000 delta-chain clones, around 16% of them found once; the top ten carry 0.3% to 0.45%. Germline V gives CDR1 TSWWSYY, CDR2 QGS. CDR3 length: 18 amino acids. The sequence was collected from a girl under three years old who had congenital heart surgery. This chain joins TRDV1 and TRDJ1; TRDD3 aligns across 10 bases. Sequencing input: Vdelta1+ gamma-delta thymocytes from the thymus. The subset here: FACS-sorted CD3+ TCRalphabeta- TCRVdelta1+ TCRVdelta2- thymocytes. CDR3: CALGEHSYWGMSADKLIF. DNA for the CDR3: TGTGCCCTTGGGGAACATTCCTACTGGGGGATGTCGGCCGATAAACTCATCTTT.